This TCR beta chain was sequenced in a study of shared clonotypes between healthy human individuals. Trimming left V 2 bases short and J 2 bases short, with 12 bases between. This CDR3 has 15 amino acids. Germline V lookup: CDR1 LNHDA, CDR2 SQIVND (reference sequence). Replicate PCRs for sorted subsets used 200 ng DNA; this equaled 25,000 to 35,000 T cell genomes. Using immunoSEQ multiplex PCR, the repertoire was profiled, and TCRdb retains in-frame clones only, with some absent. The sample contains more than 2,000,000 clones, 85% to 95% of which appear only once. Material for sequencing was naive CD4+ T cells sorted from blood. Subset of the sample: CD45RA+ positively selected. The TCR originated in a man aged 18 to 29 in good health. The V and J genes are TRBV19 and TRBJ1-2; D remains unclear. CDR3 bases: TGTGCCAGTAGTATAAGGGCCGCGATAAACTATGGCTACACCTTC. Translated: CASSIRAAINYGYTF.